This T cell receptor (beta chain) was sequenced in a study of shared clonotypes between healthy human individuals. There are 15 residues in the CDR3. The germline V gene has CDR1 SGHTS and CDR2 YDEGEE. Deletions cut 4 bases from V and 6 bases from J, with 17 bases between. Study processing details: Filtering differed for immunoSEQ, which gave only junction sequences without quality scores. TCRdb's copy holds only in-frame clones and misses some; the assay was immunoSEQ multiplex PCR. That table is the source of V, J and clone size, and D and trimming were worked out from the DNA. The table records 2.3 million or so clones, approximately 93% of them present only once.

The genes are TRBV5-8 and TRBJ2-1; D is unclear. This TCR derives from a man younger than 35 in good health. Some clones in this sample may be carry-over from other donors' samples. The source material was naive CD4+ T cells from PBMCs. The sample's subset: CD45RA+ positively selected. This chain's CDR3 is CASSLGLVWANEQFF. CDR3 DNA: TGTGCCAGCAGCCTGGGCTTGGTGTGGGCCAATGAGCAGTTCTTC. The entire variable domain, with the rest obtained from reference TRBV5-8 and TRBJ2-1, is as follows: EAGVTQSPTHLIKTRGQQATLRCSPISGHTSVYWYQQALGLGLQFLLWYDEGEERNRGNFPPRFSGRQFPNYSSELNVNALELEDSALYLCASSLGLVWANEQFFGPGTRLTVL.